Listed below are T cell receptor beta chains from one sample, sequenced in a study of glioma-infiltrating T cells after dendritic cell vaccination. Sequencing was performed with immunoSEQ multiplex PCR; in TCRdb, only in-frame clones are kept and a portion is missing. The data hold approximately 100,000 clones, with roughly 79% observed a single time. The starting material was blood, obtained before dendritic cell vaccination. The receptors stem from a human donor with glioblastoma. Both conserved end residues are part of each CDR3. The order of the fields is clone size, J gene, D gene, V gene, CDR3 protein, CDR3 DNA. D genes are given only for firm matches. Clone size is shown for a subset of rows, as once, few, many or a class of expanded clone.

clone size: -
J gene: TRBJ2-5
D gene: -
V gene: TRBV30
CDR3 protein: CAWLWGRGKETQYF
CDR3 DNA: TGTGCCTGGCTTTGGGGCAGGGGAAAAGAGACCCAGTACTTC

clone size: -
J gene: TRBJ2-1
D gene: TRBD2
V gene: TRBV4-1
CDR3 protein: CASSPGLAGGEQFF
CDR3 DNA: TGCGCCAGCAGCCCTGGACTAGCGGGGGGTGAGCAGTTCTTC

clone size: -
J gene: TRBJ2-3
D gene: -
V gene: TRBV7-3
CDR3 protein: CASSPSRDIADTQYF
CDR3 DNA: TGTGCCAGCAGCCCTTCACGCGACATCGCGGATACGCAGTATTTT

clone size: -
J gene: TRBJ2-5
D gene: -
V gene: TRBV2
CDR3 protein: CASSGSEGEETQYF
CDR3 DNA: TGTGCCAGCAGTGGCTCGGAGGGCGAAGAGACCCAGTACTTC

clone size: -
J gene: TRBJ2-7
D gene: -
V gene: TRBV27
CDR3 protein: CASSTGRSFEQYF
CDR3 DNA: TGTGCCAGCTCGACAGGGAGGTCTTTCGAGCAGTACTTC

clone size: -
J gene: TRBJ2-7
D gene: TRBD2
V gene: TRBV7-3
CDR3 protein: CASSLGSGRDYEQYF
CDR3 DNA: TGTGCCAGCAGCCTTGGATCAGGGAGGGATTACGAGCAGTACTTC

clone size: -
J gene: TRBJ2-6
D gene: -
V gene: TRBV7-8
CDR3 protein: CASSFLGRSGANVLTF
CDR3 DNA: TGTGCCAGCAGCTTCCTTGGGCGCTCTGGGGCCAACGTCCTGACTTTC

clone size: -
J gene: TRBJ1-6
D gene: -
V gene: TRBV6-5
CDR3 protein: CASTATGSYNSPLHF
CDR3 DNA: TGTGCCAGCACTGCGACAGGCTCCTATAATTCACCCCTCCACTTT

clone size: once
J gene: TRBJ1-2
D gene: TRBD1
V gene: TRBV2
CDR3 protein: CASIRFRQGVGYTF
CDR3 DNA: TGTGCCAGCATTAGGTTCCGACAGGGAGTCGGCTACACCTTC

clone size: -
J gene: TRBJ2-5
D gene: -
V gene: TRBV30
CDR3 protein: CAWSSIETQYF
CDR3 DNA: TGTGCCTGGAGTTCTATAGAGACCCAGTACTTC

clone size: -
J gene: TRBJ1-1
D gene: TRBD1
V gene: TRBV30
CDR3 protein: CAWSDGTGNTEAFF
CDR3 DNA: TGTGCCTGGAGTGACGGGACAGGGAACACTGAAGCTTTCTTT

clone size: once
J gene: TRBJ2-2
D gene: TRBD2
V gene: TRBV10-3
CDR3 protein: CAISESAGDTGELFF
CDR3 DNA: TGTGCCATCAGTGAGTCGGCGGGGGACACCGGGGAGCTGTTTTTT

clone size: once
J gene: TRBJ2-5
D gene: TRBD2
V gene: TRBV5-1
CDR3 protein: CASSLVLAGFSETQYF
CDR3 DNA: TGCGCCAGCAGCTTGGTACTAGCGGGGTTTTCGGAGACCCAGTACTTC

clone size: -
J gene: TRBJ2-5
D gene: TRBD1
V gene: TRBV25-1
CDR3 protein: CASSDPRQGNLETQYF
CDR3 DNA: TGTGCCAGCTCCGACCCCAGACAGGGTAATTTAGAGACCCAGTACTTC

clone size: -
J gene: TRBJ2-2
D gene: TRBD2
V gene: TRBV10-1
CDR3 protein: CASSLLSGENTGELFF
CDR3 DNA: TGCGCCAGCAGTCTCCTTAGCGGGGAGAACACCGGGGAGCTGTTTTTT

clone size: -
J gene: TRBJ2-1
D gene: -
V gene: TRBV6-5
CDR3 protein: CASSYSFRELVEQFF
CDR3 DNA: TGTGCCAGCAGTTACTCTTTTCGAGAGCTCGTTGAGCAGTTCTTC

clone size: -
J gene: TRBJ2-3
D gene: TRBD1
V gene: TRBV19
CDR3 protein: CASRTPGQGDTQYF
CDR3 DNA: TGTGCCAGTAGGACGCCGGGACAGGGAGATACGCAGTATTTT

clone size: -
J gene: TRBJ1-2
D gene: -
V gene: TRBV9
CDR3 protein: CASSVDSGGNYGYTF
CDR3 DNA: TGTGCCAGCAGCGTAGATAGTGGAGGGAACTATGGCTACACCTTC

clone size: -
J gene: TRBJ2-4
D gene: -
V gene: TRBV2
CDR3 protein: CASGFSRDTLAKNIQYF
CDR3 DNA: TGTGCCAGCGGATTCTCCCGGGACACACTAGCCAAAAACATTCAGTACTTC

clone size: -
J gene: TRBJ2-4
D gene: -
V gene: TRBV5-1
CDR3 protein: CASSQTGSGNIQYF
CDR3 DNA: TGCGCCAGCAGCCAAACAGGGTCTGGCAACATTCAGTACTTC

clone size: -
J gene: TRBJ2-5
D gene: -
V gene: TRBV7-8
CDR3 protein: CASSLEWGGETQYF
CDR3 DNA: TGTGCCAGCAGCTTAGAATGGGGGGGCGAGACCCAGTACTTC

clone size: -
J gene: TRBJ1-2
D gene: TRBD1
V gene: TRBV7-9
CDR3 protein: CASQKNYADRVYGYTF
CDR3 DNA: TGTGCCAGCCAAAAAAACTACGCCGACAGGGTATATGGCTACACCTTC

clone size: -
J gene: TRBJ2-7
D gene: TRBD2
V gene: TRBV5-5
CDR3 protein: CASSPLMTSGSYEQYF
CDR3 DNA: TGTGCCAGCAGCCCCCTAATGACTAGCGGTTCCTACGAGCAGTACTTC